Listed below are T cell receptor beta chains from one sample, sequenced in a study of Ad26.COV2.S vaccination and SARS-CoV-2 variants. Assay used: immunoSEQ multiplex PCR; TCRdb lists only in-frame clones, some missing. The repertoire consists of over 400,000 clones, with 89% occurring once and the leading ten covering about 2.4%. This specimen consisted of peripheral blood, obtained in a trial of Ad26.COV2.S vaccine versus placebo. The receptors here all came from a person between 18 and 60 years old who received the Ad26.COV2.S COVID-19 vaccine or a placebo. CDR3s include the opening cysteine and the closing phenylalanine or tryptophan. The D gene is left open where the match is weak. Part of the rows lack a size; the others show once, few, many or a class for expanded clones.

>TRBV6-5|TRBJ2-1|14|NA|NA
CASSYVGASGEQFF
TGTGCCAGCAGTTACGTAGGCGCGTCGGGTGAGCAGTTCTTC
>TRBV12-3/TRBV12-4|TRBJ2-2|13|NA|NA
CASSRGDTGELFF
TGTGCCAGCAGCCGCGGGGACACCGGGGAGCTGTTTTTT
>TRBV11-3|TRBJ2-3|11|NA|NA
CASSLADTQYF
TGTGCCAGCAGCTTAGCAGATACGCAGTATTTT
>TRBV19|TRBJ2-6|17|NA|NA
CASSISRGSSGANVLTF
TGTGCCAGTAGTATAAGCAGGGGAAGTTCTGGGGCCAACGTCCTGACTTTC
>TRBV5-4|TRBJ2-5|17|NA|NA
CASSFKGSGSIQETQYF
TGTGCCAGCAGCTTTAAGGGTAGCGGCAGTATCCAAGAGACCCAGTACTTC
>TRBV7-2|TRBJ1-2|11|once|NA
CASSPRRGYTF
TGTGCCAGCAGCCCACGCAGGGGCTACACCTTC
>TRBV7-8|TRBJ1-5|18|NA|NA
CASSLSRVLGYSNQPQHF
TGTGCCAGCAGCTTATCGAGGGTATTAGGATATAGCAATCAGCCCCAGCATTTT
>TRBV5-5|TRBJ1-4|13|NA|TRBD1
CASSPGTDEKLFF
TGTGCCAGCAGTCCCGGGACAGATGAAAAACTGTTTTTT
>TRBV12-3/TRBV12-4|TRBJ1-1|12|NA|NA
CASSAGNTEAFF
TGTGCCAGCAGTGCAGGGAACACTGAAGCTTTCTTT
>TRBV7-9|TRBJ1-2|15|once|TRBD1
CASSSPTGGDYGYTF
TGTGCCAGCAGCTCGCCGACAGGGGGGGATTATGGCTACACCTTC
>TRBV7-9|TRBJ2-5|13|NA|NA
CASSLDLWETQYF
TGTGCCAGCAGCTTAGATCTTTGGGAGACCCAGTACTTC
>TRBV14|TRBJ1-2|15|NA|TRBD1
CASSQYPTGYYDYTF
TGTGCCAGCAGCCAATACCCGACAGGGTACTATGACTACACCTTC
>TRBV25-1|TRBJ1-2|15|NA|NA
CASSALQSPHYGYTF
TGTGCCAGCAGTGCCCTACAGAGCCCCCACTATGGCTACACCTTC
>TRBV6-5|TRBJ2-7|16|NA|NA
CASSSLGRRGIHEQYF
TGTGCCAGCAGTTCCCTAGGGCGGCGGGGAATCCACGAGCAGTACTTC
>TRBV27|TRBJ1-6|19|NA|TRBD1
CASRPQGNGWLSYNSPLHF
TGTGCCAGCAGGCCACAGGGGAACGGTTGGCTGTCCTATAATTCACCCCTCCACTTT
>TRBV5-6|TRBJ2-3|16|NA|TRBD1
CASSPEGQVSTDTQYF
TGTGCCAGCAGCCCCGAGGGACAGGTTAGCACAGATACGCAGTATTTT
>TRBV7-2|TRBJ2-5|15|NA|NA
CASSSTGESQETQYF
TGTGCCAGCAGCTCCACCGGGGAGAGCCAAGAGACCCAGTACTTC
>TRBV3-1/TRBV3-2|TRBJ1-1|15|NA|NA
CASSPRPLGDTEAFF
TGTGCCAGCAGCCCGCGCCCTTTGGGGGACACTGAAGCTTTCTTT
>TRBV5-1|TRBJ1-5|13|NA|NA
CASSLEGNSVQHF
TGCGCCAGCAGCTTGGAAGGGAACAGCGTCCAGCATTTT
>TRBV19|TRBJ1-5|15|NA|NA
CASTFTGKGNQPQHF
TGTGCCAGTACTTTCACCGGGAAGGGCAATCAGCCCCAGCATTTT
>TRBV18|TRBJ1-2|15|NA|NA
CASSPALEANYGYTF
TGTGCCAGCTCACCAGCCCTGGAAGCTAACTATGGCTACACCTTC
>TRBV7-2|TRBJ1-5|15|NA|NA
CASSPQEGLNQPQHF
TGTGCCAGCAGCCCACAGGAGGGGCTCAATCAGCCCCAGCATTTT
>TRBV5-1|TRBJ2-2|19|NA|TRBD1
CASSSRDRGPFRSTGELFF
TGCGCCAGCAGCTCCCGGGACAGGGGGCCCTTTCGCAGCACCGGGGAGCTGTTTTTT
>TRBV23-1|TRBJ2-7|9|NA|TRBD2
CATGGESHF
TGCGCCACGGGGGGGGAGTCCCACTTC
>TRBV3-1/TRBV3-2|TRBJ2-3|15|NA|NA
CASSQAESNTDTQYF
TGTGCCAGCAGCCAAGCGGAATCAAACACAGATACGCAGTATTTT
>TRBV29-1|TRBJ1-1|17|NA|TRBD1
CSASNRDRFSQNTEAFF
TGCAGCGCATCGAACCGGGACAGGTTCAGCCAGAACACTGAAGCTTTCTTT
>TRBV6-1|TRBJ1-1|14|NA|NA
CASSEWQMNTEAFF
TGTGCCAGCAGTGAATGGCAGATGAACACTGAAGCTTTCTTT
>TRBV12-3/TRBV12-4|TRBJ1-1|13|NA|NA
CASSLGYADRAFF
TGTGCCAGCAGTTTAGGATACGCGGACCGTGCTTTCTTT
>TRBV12-5|TRBJ1-3|16|NA|NA
CAAGGLGSLSGNTIYF
TGTGCCGCCGGGGGTTTAGGCTCCCTCTCTGGAAACACCATATATTTT
>TRBV3-1/TRBV3-2|TRBJ1-3|14|NA|NA
CASSRQGLVDTIYF
TGTGCCAGCAGCCGGCAGGGTTTAGTGGACACCATATATTTT
>TRBV20-1|TRBJ2-5|11|NA|TRBD1
CSGQGVLGQYF
TGCAGTGGTCAGGGGGTCCTCGGCCAGTACTTC
>TRBV3-1/TRBV3-2|TRBJ2-3|15|NA|NA
CASSQEADRTDTQYF
TGTGCCAGCAGCCAAGAAGCCGATCGCACAGATACGCAGTATTTT
>TRBV5-1|TRBJ2-5|18|NA|TRBD1
CASSLVYSGTGAGETQYF
TGCGCCAGCAGCTTGGTTTACTCCGGGACAGGGGCTGGCGAGACCCAGTACTTC
>TRBV6-5|TRBJ1-2|16|NA|NA
CASSYSLMEGRDGYTF
TGTGCCAGCAGTTACTCTCTGATGGAGGGACGAGATGGCTACACCTTC
>TRBV9|TRBJ1-2|14|NA|TRBD1
CASSVRGQGGGYTF
TGTGCCAGCAGCGTAAGGGGACAGGGTGGTGGCTACACCTTC
>TRBV5-3|TRBJ1-5|14|NA|NA
CARSLRQSNQPQHF
TGTGCCAGAAGCTTGCGACAGAGCAATCAGCCCCAGCATTTT
>TRBV24-1|TRBJ1-2|13|NA|NA
CATSGATDYGYTF
TGTGCCACCAGTGGAGCAACAGACTATGGCTACACCTTC
>TRBV4-1|TRBJ2-5|16|NA|NA
CASSQAVGQLQETQYF
TGCGCCAGCAGCCAAGCGGTAGGACAGCTACAAGAGACCCAGTACTTC
>TRBV4-2|TRBJ2-1|15|NA|NA
CASSQTTGVDNEQFF
TGTGCCAGCAGCCAAACTACGGGAGTGGACAATGAGCAGTTCTTC
>TRBV6-9|TRBJ2-7|13|once|NA
CASRPDNYYEQYF
TGTGCCAGCAGGCCGGACAACTACTACGAGCAGTACTTC
>TRBV7-6|TRBJ2-1|14|NA|NA
CASSLHGRADEQFF
TGTGCCAGCAGCTTACATGGGCGCGCCGATGAGCAGTTCTTC
>TRBV27|TRBJ1-1|13|NA|NA
CASRTVVNTEAFF
TGTGCCAGCAGGACCGTCGTGAACACTGAAGCTTTCTTT
>TRBV4-3|TRBJ1-2|19|NA|NA
CASSQRRFAGVGYDYGYTF
TGCGCCAGCAGCCAAAGAAGGTTCGCAGGGGTGGGTTACGACTATGGCTACACCTTC
>TRBV5-5|TRBJ2-1|17|NA|TRBD2
CASSLTRREGLGNEQFF
TGTGCCAGCAGCTTGACTAGGCGGGAGGGCCTTGGCAATGAGCAGTTCTTC
>TRBV24-1|TRBJ2-1|17|NA|TRBD2
CATSDRTSARSYNEQFF
TGTGCCACCAGTGATAGGACTAGCGCTCGCTCCTACAATGAGCAGTTCTTC
>TRBV5-1|TRBJ1-5|14|NA|NA
CASSLGGGNQPQHF
TGCGCCAGCAGCTTGGGAGGAGGCAATCAGCCCCAGCATTTT
>TRBV5-1|TRBJ1-2|13|NA|NA
CASSFHDPYGYTF
TGCGCCAGCAGCTTCCACGACCCCTATGGCTACACCTTC
>TRBV7-9|TRBJ2-5|15|NA|TRBD1
CASSPGQGFGETQYF
TGTGCCAGCAGCCCCGGACAGGGGTTTGGTGAGACCCAGTACTTC
>TRBV19|TRBJ1-3|16|NA|NA
CASSRPGQRGGNTIYF
TGTGCCAGTAGTAGACCGGGACAAAGGGGTGGAAACACCATATATTTT
>TRBV10-2|TRBJ2-3|19|NA|NA
CASSDQGILGTHGTDTQYF
TGCGCCAGCAGTGATCAGGGCATACTCGGGACACATGGCACAGATACGCAGTATTTT
>TRBV6-2/TRBV6-3|TRBJ2-7|18|NA|TRBD2
CASSYRFPGTSGGYEQYF
TGTGCCAGCAGTTACCGATTTCCCGGGACTAGCGGGGGTTACGAGCAGTACTTC
>TRBV27|TRBJ2-1|14|NA|TRBD1
CASSLFATGVEQFF
TGTGCCAGCAGTTTATTTGCCACAGGGGTGGAGCAGTTCTTC
>TRBV4-1|TRBJ2-3|16|NA|TRBD1
CASSQSIGQGTDTQYF
TGCGCCAGCAGCCAATCTATTGGACAGGGAACAGATACGCAGTATTTT
>TRBV3-1/TRBV3-2|TRBJ1-3|16|NA|TRBD1
CASSRDRGYSGNTIYF
TGTGCCAGCAGTCGGGACAGGGGGTACTCTGGAAACACCATATATTTT
>TRBV28|TRBJ1-1|16|NA|TRBD1
CASSSTGTGGAGEAFF
TGTGCCAGCAGTTCAACCGGGACAGGGGGCGCGGGTGAAGCTTTCTTT
>TRBV7-3|TRBJ2-1|17|NA|NA
CASSPNHGSTSYNEQFF
TGTGCCAGCAGCCCAAACCACGGGAGTACCTCCTACAATGAGCAGTTCTTC
>TRBV12-3/TRBV12-4|TRBJ2-7|13|NA|TRBD1
CASSGQLGHEQYF
TGTGCCAGCTCGGGACAGCTGGGGCACGAGCAGTACTTC
>TRBV6-1|TRBJ1-2|13|few|NA
CASSEYQGYGYTF
TGTGCCAGCAGTGAATATCAGGGCTATGGCTACACCTTC
>TRBV7-2|TRBJ2-7|12|NA|NA
CASSHDSDEQYF
TGTGCCAGCAGCCACGACTCAGACGAGCAGTACTTC
>TRBV21-1|TRBJ2-1|18|NA|NA
CASSKARGSLEGYNEQFF
TGTGCCAGCAGCAAAGCTCGGGGAAGCCTCGAAGGTTACAATGAGCAGTTCTTC